This T cell receptor (beta chain) was obtained from a study of monozygotic twins with inflammatory bowel disease. Broader study findings: Fewer shared clonotypes with others were found in IBD patients than in healthy twins, especially with disease activity.

Every donor provided one blood sample measuring less than 3 ml. The CDR3 runs to 14 residues. Template switching appended UMIs that held a 6-nucleotide sample barcode. Two nested PCRs, roughly 17 and 9 cycles, amplified TCRalpha and TCRbeta cDNA. TCRdb reanalyzed the 5' RACE reads and collapses them to one entry per CDR3 protein, without DNA. The sample table includes a few hundred thousand distinct CDR3 sequences. Details on this clonotype: Antigen unknown.

V usage is TRBV12-3 or TRBV12-4 and J usage is TRBJ2-1; TCRdb's D call of TRBD2 is untestable without DNA. The TCR comes from a human donor with ulcerative colitis or Crohn's disease, or a healthy co-twin of an affected twin (not recorded which). Input material: blood. The CDR3 sequence is CASSRGLRESEQFF.